One sample yielded the 29 T cell receptor beta chains listed below, sequenced in a study of CD8 T cells in Susac syndrome. After extraction with the RNeasy kit, roughly 0.45 to 1 ug of the RNA was reverse transcribed using random hexamers. TCRdb ran MiXCR on the immunoSEQ multiplex PCR reads and lists one entry per CDR3 protein. Among 250,000 to 300,000 distinct CDR3 sequences listed, about 85% were seen once. The sequenced material came from CD8+ T cells from PBMCs. The receptors come from a human donor with multiple sclerosis.

The V call is TRBV27, the J call TRBJ2-1; D gene unclear. The germline CDR1 and CDR2 sequences are MNHEY and SMNVEV (reference sequence). The CDR3 extends over 14 amino acids. V gave up 1 base and J gave up 7 bases, with 11 bases separating them. CDR3 nucleotide sequence: TGTGCCAGCAGTTTATTCTTCGCTAGGAATGAGCAGTTCTTC. Protein product: CASSLFFARNEQFF.

The chain links TRBV4-1 to TRBJ2-1; D remains ambiguous. V was trimmed by 1 base and J by 12 bases, leaving 16 bases between them. The CDR3 has 14 residues. Per the germline V gene, CDR1 is MGHRA and CDR2 is YSYEKL. As DNA, the CDR3 is TGCGCCAGCAGCCAAGTTGGTTCAGAGTACGGGCAGTTCTTC. Protein product: CASSQVGSEYGQFF.

This chain connects TRBV5-1 to TRBJ2-7; D unresolved. The CDR3 consists of 13 residues. Per the germline V gene, CDR1 is SGHRS and CDR2 is YFSETQ. The V and J ends lost 0 bases and 3 bases respectively, with 7 bases between them. CDR3 DNA: TGCGCCAGCAGCTTGGCCGTAGACTACGAGCAGTACTTC. Amino acids: CASSLAVDYEQYF.

The chain couples TRBV2 to TRBJ1-3, with D uncertain. The V end was cut by 6 bases, the J end by 2 bases, with 5 bases between. Germline V gene sequence: CDR1 SNHLY, CDR2 FYNNEI. This CDR3 comprises 12 residues. The CDR3 loop is CASSGTGNTIYF. CDR3 bases: TGTGCCAGCAGCGGTACTGGAAACACCATATATTTT.

V and J are TRBV21-1 and TRBJ1-6; TRBD1, the table's D call, was not compared with the DNA. TRBV21-1 is assigned pseudogene status. The CDR3 contains 16 residues. The CDR3 DNA is TGTGCCAGCAGCCATCCCCGGGACAGGGGTAATTCACCCCTCCACTTT. Translating it yields CASSHPRDRGNSPLHF.

This clonotype was found once. V and J are TRBV30 and TRBJ2-3; D may be TRBD2 (5 bases). Germline V lookup: CDR1 GTSNPN, CDR2 SVGIG (reference sequence). The CDR3 sequence is 14 residues long. V shed 2 bases and J shed 6 bases, with 15 bases lying between them. CDR3 sequence (DNA): TGTGCCTGGAGTTTAACTAGTTGGTCGGATACGCAGTATTTT. As protein: CAWSLTSWSDTQYF.

The genes are TRBV14 and TRBJ2-1; D remains ambiguous. V lost 0 bases, J lost 3 bases, and 6 bases lay in between. The CDR3 runs to 14 residues. Germline CDR1 reads SGHDN; CDR2 reads FVKESK. The chain's CDR3 is CASSQDAYYNEQFF. CDR3 bases: TGTGCCAGCAGCCAAGATGCCTACTACAATGAGCAGTTCTTC. Looking up the rest from reference TRBV14 and TRBJ2-1 gives the full variable domain: EAGVTQFPSHSVIEKGQTVTLRCDPISGHDNLYWYRRVMGKEIKFLLHFVKESKQDESGMPNNRFLAERTGGTYSTLKVQPAELEDSGVYFCASSQDAYYNEQFFGPGTRLTVL.

This rearrangement joins TRBV2 to TRBJ2-2, with TRBD1 matching 8 bases. From germline, CDR1 is SNHLY and CDR2 FYNNEI. With V trimmed by 7 bases and J by 7 bases, 8 bases remained unmatched. The CDR3 is 14 residues long. The CDR3 DNA follows: TGTGCCAGCATGAAGTCAGGGGGCATCGGGGAGCTGTTTTTT. The encoded protein is CASMKSGGIGELFF.

The chain uses TRBV7-6 and TRBJ2-1; D is unclear. From germline, CDR1 is SGHVS and CDR2 FNYEAQ. The CDR3 totals 16 residues. V lost 1 base and J lost 3, with 13 bases in between. This chain's CDR3 is CASSLGGTPLYNEQFF. Here the CDR3 DNA reads TGTGCCAGCAGCTTAGGGGGAACCCCCCTCTACAATGAGCAGTTCTTC.

This chain joins TRBV29-1 and TRBJ1-1; D not resolved. Trimming stripped 0 bases from V and 8 bases from J, with 13 bases between. This CDR3 comprises 13 residues. CDR1 is SQVTM and CDR2 is ANQGSEA in the germline V gene. The CDR3 protein is CSVEDFASEEAFF. The CDR3 nucleotides are TGCAGCGTTGAAGATTTTGCATCCGAAGAAGCTTTCTTT.

Only one count was recorded for this clonotype. The chain employs TRBV5-6 and TRBJ2-3, with 10 nucleotides matching TRBD2. Germline CDR1 and CDR2: SGHDT and YYEEEE. Trimming cost V 1 base and J 2 bases; bases outside gene matches: 7. The CDR3 is 17 amino acids. The CDR3 DNA reads as TGTGCCAGCAGCTTGAGGACTAGCGGAAGATTCACAGATACGCAGTATTTT. Its protein product is CASSLRTSGRFTDTQYF.

This clonotype was picked up a small number of times. V usage is TRBV27 and J usage is TRBJ1-2; D gene ambiguous. This CDR3 comprises 13 residues. Germline lookup yields CDR1 MNHEY and CDR2 SMNVEV (reference sequence). V lost 5 bases to trimming and J lost 1 base, with 8 bases between them. CDR3 amino acids: CASSPSVNYGYTF. The CDR3 DNA reads as TGTGCCAGCAGTCCGAGTGTTAACTATGGCTACACCTTC.

The V call is TRBV5-1, the J call TRBJ2-7; D uncertain. CDR3 length: 12 amino acids. Germline values: CDR1 SGHRS, CDR2 YFSETQ. Deletions cut 4 bases from V and 4 bases from J, with 9 bases between. CDR3 sequence (DNA): TGCGCCAGCAGCGGAGCAGCGTACGAGCAGTACTTC. This translates into CASSGAAYEQYF.

The chain carries TRBV10-2 and TRBJ2-7; D possibly corresponds to TRBD2 (6 bases). The length of the CDR3 is 14 residues. The germline gives CDR1 WSHSY, CDR2 SAAADI. Trimming shortened V by 4 bases and J by 2 bases, and 12 bases separated the two germline ends. CDR3 sequence: CASSGTIAPYEQYF. The DNA for the CDR3 is TGCGCCAGCAGTGGGACTATTGCTCCCTACGAGCAGTACTTC.

This clonotype was observed a single time. The V and J genes are TRBV27 and TRBJ2-5; 8 bases are shared with TRBD2. The CDR3 spans 13 residues. Looked up from germline, CDR1 is MNHEY and CDR2 is SMNVEV (reference sequence). Trimming at V came to 5 bases and at J to 4 bases, leaving 3 bases not matched to a gene. The CDR3 loop reads CASSLSGIETQYF. DNA for the CDR3: TGTGCCAGCAGTCTTAGCGGGATAGAGACCCAGTACTTC.

The gene calls are TRBV5-8 and TRBJ2-5; TRBD2 agrees at 14 bases. The CDR3 is 19 amino acids. The germline CDR1 and CDR2 sequences are SGHTS and YDEGEE. V lost 6 bases, J lost 4 bases, and 17 bases stayed unmatched. As DNA, the CDR3 is TGTGCCAGCAACCCGGGACTAGCGGGAGTTGGGGGGTCCAGAGAGACCCAGTACTTC. Residues: CASNPGLAGVGGSRETQYF. Full variable domain (rest looked up from reference TRBV5-8 and TRBJ2-5): EAGVTQSPTHLIKTRGQQATLRCSPISGHTSVYWYQQALGLGLQFLLWYDEGEERNRGNFPPRFSGRQFPNYSSELNVNALELEDSALYLCASNPGLAGVGGSRETQYFGPGTRLLVL.

V and J are TRBV5-1 and TRBJ2-5; perhaps D is TRBD1 or TRBD2 (7 bases each). Germline values: CDR1 SGHRS, CDR2 YFSETQ. The CDR3 covers 16 residues. V lost 0 bases, J lost 7 bases, and 19 bases lay in between. CDR3 nucleotide sequence: TGCGCCAGCAGCTTGGACCCACAGGGGTCGGGAGGGACCCAGTACTTC. Protein: CASSLDPQGSGGTQYF. The full variable domain, with the rest looked up from reference TRBV5-1 and TRBJ2-5, is KAGVTQTPRYLIKTRGQQVTLSCSPISGHRSVSWYQQTPGQGLQFLFEYFSETQRNKGNFPGRFSGRQFSNSRSEMNVSTLELGDSALYLCASSLDPQGSGGTQYFGPGTRLLVL.

The chain carries TRBV5-1 and TRBJ2-7; D unresolved. The CDR3 runs 16 residues. CDR1 is SGHRS, CDR2 YFSETQ, per germline. The ends were cut back, 4 bases at V and 3 bases at J, with 20 bases in the middle. CDR3 residues: CASSLDRDLASYEQYF. The CDR3 DNA reads as TGCGCCAGCAGCCTGGACCGTGACTTGGCGAGCTACGAGCAGTACTTC.

The chain uses TRBV19 and TRBJ1-5; no clear D. The V gene's germline CDR1 is LNHDA and CDR2 SQIVND (reference sequence). This CDR3 is built from 16 residues. V was clipped by 5 bases and J by 3 bases, with 17 bases between them. The CDR3 DNA follows: TGTGCCAGTAGTGCTCTCGGGAACAGCATCAATCAGCCCCAGCATTTT. Its translation is CASSALGNSINQPQHF. The variable domain in full, with the rest retrieved from reference TRBV19 and TRBJ1-5, is DGGITQSPKYLFRKEGQNVTLSCEQNLNHDAMYWYRQDPGQGLRLIYYSQIVNDFQKGDIAEGYSVSREKKESFPLTVTSAQKNPTAFYLCASSALGNSINQPQHFGDGTRLSIL.

The chain combines TRBV23-1 with TRBJ1-4, with TRBD1 as a possible D gene (5 bases). TRBV23-1 is an ORF, with its function uncertain. The CDR3 contains 14 residues. V lost 7 bases and J 7 bases, leaving 16 bases between the germline ends. CDR3 DNA: TGCGCCAGCATCCCCGCGGGGGGGGGTGAAAAACTGTTTTTT. Translated: CASIPAGGGEKLFF.

V usage is TRBV27 and J usage is TRBJ2-1; D possibly corresponds to TRBD2 (5 bases). The CDR3 loop spans 14 amino acids. Trimming pared 1 base from V and 8 bases from J, leaving 12 bases between. Germline V gene lookup returns CDR1 MNHEY and CDR2 SMNVEV (reference sequence). CDR3 region: CASSLYLGLDEQFF. As DNA, the CDR3 is TGTGCCAGCAGTTTATACCTCGGACTCGATGAGCAGTTCTTC.

In this sample, this clonotype turned up a few times. The gene calls are TRBV6-1 and TRBJ1-4, with 9 bases fitting TRBD1. Germline V CDR1 and CDR2: MNHNS, SASEGT. Trimming at V came to 6 bases and at J to 13 bases, leaving 6 bases not matched to a gene. There are 12 residues in the CDR3. The chain's CDR3 is CASSPEGQGLFF. As DNA, the CDR3 is TGTGCCAGCAGCCCTGAGGGACAGGGACTGTTTTTT.

The rearrangement joins TRBV28 to TRBJ1-2, with 9 bases fitting TRBD1. V shed 4 bases, J shed 6 bases, and the junction held 3 bases outside the gene matches. CDR1 MDHEN and CDR2 SYDVKM come from the germline V gene. The CDR3 is 13 amino acids. This chain's CDR3 is CASSWDRADGYTF. As DNA, the CDR3 is TGTGCCAGCAGTTGGGACAGGGCGGATGGCTACACCTTC.

The rearrangement uses TRBV13 and TRBJ2-3; 10 nucleotides match TRBD2. CDR3 length: 17 amino acids. The trim removed 4 bases at V and 4 bases at J, leaving 11 bases unmatched. Germline V gene sequence: CDR1 PRHDT, CDR2 FYEKMQ (reference sequence). The CDR3 nucleotides are TGTGCCAGCAGCTCATACCCCACTAGCGGGGTTTCAGATACGCAGTATTTT. It is translated as CASSSYPTSGVSDTQYF.

V is TRBV6-2 or TRBV6-3 and J is TRBJ2-1, with TRBD2 matching 7 bases. The CDR3 length is 16 residues. V lost 6 bases and J lost 5; bases outside the gene matches: 13. Germline V gives CDR1 MNHEY, CDR2 SVGEGT. CDR3 in amino acids: CASRPWERDPDNEQFF. The CDR3 region has the DNA TGTGCCAGCAGGCCGTGGGAGCGGGACCCTGACAATGAGCAGTTCTTC.

The gene calls are TRBV4-1 and TRBJ2-7; D gene uncertain. V lost 0 bases to trimming and J lost 4 bases, with 10 bases between them. This CDR3 region has 14 residues. Per germline, CDR1 MGHRA and CDR2 YSYEKL. The CDR3, as DNA: TGCGCCAGCAGCCAAGATAACCGGGTATACGAGCAGTACTTC. Its translation: CASSQDNRVYEQYF.

The chain employs TRBV30 and TRBJ1-2; maybe TRBD1 (5 bases). V was cut by 0 bases and J by 2 bases, with 13 bases left in between. This CDR3 has 15 amino acids. The germline V gene has CDR1 GTSNPN and CDR2 SVGIG (reference sequence). The CDR3 is CAWSVGGNQNYGYTF. The CDR3 DNA follows: TGTGCCTGGAGTGTCGGGGGAAATCAGAACTATGGCTACACCTTC.

The chain has TRBV7-9 and TRBJ1-1; D is undetermined. The CDR3 spans 15 residues. In germline, CDR1 is SEHNR, CDR2 FQNEAQ (reference sequence). Trimming left V 5 bases short and J 6 bases short, with 19 bases between. In DNA form, the CDR3 reads TGTGCCAGCAGCAACGCACCCGGAAGACCCGCTGAAGCTTTCTTT. Translating it yields CASSNAPGRPAEAFF.

The chain carries TRBV5-8 and TRBJ2-2, with D unresolved. Trimming removed 4 bases at V and 9 bases at J, with 10 bases between. Germline V gene sequence: CDR1 SGHTS, CDR2 YDEGEE. This CDR3 spans 12 amino acids. The CDR3 protein is CASSLKGRELFF. CDR3 nucleotides: TGTGCCAGCAGCCTCAAAGGAAGGGAGCTGTTTTTT.